The 21 T cell receptor beta chains below all came from one sample that was sequenced in a study of T cell repertoires in cytomegalovirus infection. A single record per CDR3 protein comes from TCRdb applying MiXCR to the reads. The data contain roughly 600,000 distinct CDR3 sequences, roughly a quarter of them singletons. The sequenced sample was CD8+ T cells from PBMCs. The receptors were gathered from a human donor in good health (CMV status not recorded). Some clones in this sample may be carry-over from other donors' samples.

This clonotype has just a few counts. The chain employs TRBV6-5 and TRBJ1-2; D ambiguous. The CDR3 extends over 13 amino acids. Germline V CDR1 and CDR2: MNHEY, SVGAGI. V lost 0 bases and J 6 bases, leaving 8 bases between the germline ends. DNA for the CDR3: TGTGCCAGCAGTTACTCGGCAGTTAATGGCTACACCTTC. Translation gives CASSYSAVNGYTF.

This clonotype was picked up many times. The genes are TRBV24-1 and TRBJ2-2; D is unclear. The germline V and J ends were trimmed by 0 bases and 8 bases, with 9 bases remaining between them. In germline, CDR1 is KGHDR, CDR2 SFDVKD. The CDR3 totals 14 residues. CDR3: CATSDLSLSGELFF. CDR3 coding DNA: TGTGCCACCAGTGATTTGTCCCTATCAGGGGAGCTGTTTTTT.

This clonotype occurred many times. The chain links TRBV7-6 to TRBJ2-3, with a tentative D call TRBD1 (6 bases). V gave up 1 base and J gave up 0 bases, with 11 bases separating them. The CDR3 covers 16 residues. Germline V gene sequence: CDR1 SGHVS, CDR2 FNYEAQ. CDR3 sequence reads: CASSLEGQTSTDTQYF. Here the CDR3 DNA reads TGTGCCAGCAGCTTAGAGGGACAAACTAGCACAGATACGCAGTATTTT.

The V and J genes are TRBV20-1 and TRBJ1-1; D gene unclear. The CDR3 loop spans 14 amino acids. The V gene's germline CDR1 is DFQATT and CDR2 SNEGSKA (reference sequence). V was shortened by 5 bases and J by 2 bases, with 15 bases between the two germline ends. CDR3 sequence (DNA): TGCAGTGCTCCCCATCTAGGAATTAACACTGAAGCTTTCTTT. Its protein is CSAPHLGINTEAFF.

This clonotype occurred a few times. V and J are TRBV7-2 and TRBJ2-1, with 8 nucleotides matching TRBD1. The V segment lost 5 bases and the J segment 4 bases; nucleotides outside the gene matches: 10. Per the germline V gene, CDR1 is SGHTA and CDR2 is FQGNSA. The CDR3 has 16 amino acids. CDR3 residues: CASSQGGTGVYNEQFF. The CDR3 DNA is TGTGCCAGCAGCCAAGGCGGGACAGGAGTGTACAATGAGCAGTTCTTC. Variable domain in full (rest from reference TRBV7-2 and TRBJ2-1): GAGVSQSPSNKVTEKGKDVELRCDPISGHTALYWYRQSLGQGLEFLIYFQGNSAPDKSGLPSDRFSAERTGGSVSTLTIQRTQQEDSAVYLCASSQGGTGVYNEQFFGPGTRLTVL.

V usage is TRBV10-3 and J usage is TRBJ2-2, with D unclear. Germline V lookup: CDR1 ENHRY, CDR2 SYGVKD. CDR3 length: 16 amino acids. Trimming left V 0 bases short and J 2 bases short, with 10 bases between. This CDR3 reads CAISESTVHNTGELFF. In nucleotides, the CDR3 is TGTGCCATCAGTGAGTCGACGGTGCATAACACCGGGGAGCTGTTTTTT.

This clonotype was seen repeatedly, ten times or more. The chain combines TRBV12-3 or TRBV12-4 with TRBJ2-3, with D hard to call. Trimming removed 2 bases from V and 2 bases from J, with 8 bases in between. There are 14 residues in the CDR3. CDR3 DNA: TGTGCCAGCAGTTTACAGATCCCCACAGATACGCAGTATTTT. This translates into CASSLQIPTDTQYF.

CDR3: CASSFSDPRIHEQFF. In DNA form, the CDR3 reads TGTGCCAGCAGCTTCTCGGACCCAAGGATACATGAGCAGTTCTTC. The chain employs TRBV7-2 and TRBJ2-1; D ambiguous. Germline-derived CDR1 and CDR2 are SGHTA and FQGNSA. The V and J ends lost 3 bases and 8 bases respectively, with 17 bases between them. This CDR3 spans 15 amino acids.

V gene TRBV6-2 or TRBV6-3 combines with J gene TRBJ2-7, with D unresolved. Trimming took off 5 bases at V and 1 base at J, with 9 bases between the two ends. Germline lookup yields CDR1 MNHEY and CDR2 SVGEGT. This CDR3 has 13 residues. CDR3 amino acids: CASSKVGSYEQYV. CDR3 coding DNA: TGTGCCAGCAGTAAGGTGGGTTCCTACGAGCAGTACGTC.

The V call is TRBV5-1, the J call TRBJ2-2; either TRBD1 or TRBD2 may supply D (5 bases each). The CDR3 is 14 residues long. V was clipped by 1 base and J by 5 bases, with 9 bases between them. Germline V lookup: CDR1 SGHRS, CDR2 YFSETQ. In DNA form, the CDR3 reads TGCGCCAGCAGCTTGTCCTGGGGGACCGGGGAGCTGTTTTTT. As protein: CASSLSWGTGELFF. Using reference TRBV5-1 and TRBJ2-2 for the parts outside the CDR3, the full variable domain is KAGVTQTPRYLIKTRGQQVTLSCSPISGHRSVSWYQQTPGQGLQFLFEYFSETQRNKGNFPGRFSGRQFSNSRSEMNVSTLELGDSALYLCASSLSWGTGELFFGEGSRLTVL.

Only a few counts were recorded for this clonotype. V and J are TRBV29-1 and TRBJ2-7; 7 bases line up with TRBD1. Germline V gives CDR1 SQVTM, CDR2 ANQGSEA. After removal of 0 bases from V and 2 bases from J, the junction contained 4 bases not matched to a gene. This CDR3 contains 14 residues. This CDR3 is CSVEETGSTYEQYF. In nucleotides, the CDR3 is TGCAGCGTTGAAGAGACAGGGAGTACCTACGAGCAGTACTTC.

This clonotype has more than one count but fewer than ten. The chain joins TRBV2 to TRBJ1-6; D unclear. The V end lost 7 bases, the J end lost 7 bases, and 11 bases lay between the germline ends. The CDR3 has 13 residues. Per the germline V gene, CDR1 is SNHLY and CDR2 is FYNNEI. CDR3 residues: CASIGGRNSPLHF. The CDR3 DNA reads as TGTGCCAGCATAGGAGGTCGGAATTCACCCCTCCACTTT.

This clonotype was seen ten or more times. Written as DNA, the CDR3 is TGTGCCAGCAGTTTGGGGCCAGGACCCACCTTGAACACTGAAGCTTTCTTT. This translates into CASSLGPGPTLNTEAFF. The V gene is TRBV28, the J gene TRBJ1-1; perhaps TRBD1 as D (5 bases). Trimming took 3 bases from V and 0 from J, leaving 17 bases between them. The CDR3 consists of 17 residues. CDR1 is MDHEN and CDR2 is SYDVKM in the germline V gene.

The chain combines TRBV27 with TRBJ2-1, with 7 bases that match TRBD2. The ends lost 2 bases at V and 3 bases at J; junction bases unmatched: 4. The V gene's germline CDR1 is MNHEY and CDR2 SMNVEV (reference sequence). CDR3 size: 15 residues. CDR3 nucleotides: TGTGCCAGCAGTTTAAACGGGAGGAACTACAATGAGCAGTTCTTC. Protein product: CASSLNGRNYNEQFF.

The V call is TRBV5-4, the J call TRBJ2-1; 7 nucleotides line up with TRBD1. The V segment lost 9 bases and the J segment 6 bases; nucleotides outside the gene matches: 9. CDR1 is SGHNT, CDR2 YYREEE, per germline (reference sequence). This CDR3 is built from 13 residues. The CDR3 is CAIPGQLGNEQFF. As DNA, the CDR3 is TGTGCCATCCCGGGACAGCTGGGCAATGAGCAGTTCTTC. The variable domain in full, with the rest retrieved from reference TRBV5-4 and TRBJ2-1, is ETGVTQSPTHLIKTRGQQVTLRCSSQSGHNTVSWYQQALGQGPQFIFQYYREEENGRGNFPPRFSGLQFPNYSSELNVNALELDDSALYLCAIPGQLGNEQFFGPGTRLTVL.

This clonotype was picked up many times. This chain joins TRBV7-8 and TRBJ2-7; tentatively, D is TRBD1 (6 bases). There are 16 residues in the CDR3. Germline V gene data show CDR1 as SGHVS and CDR2 as FQNEAQ. Between the trimmed V and J ends, which lost 4 bases and 1 base, there was a span of 17 bases. CDR3 in DNA: TGTGCCAGCAGCTCCTTGGGGGCTTCGGGGTCCTACGAGCAGTACGTC. Its protein is CASSSLGASGSYEQYV.

The V call is TRBV28, the J call TRBJ1-4, with D perhaps matching TRBD1 (5 bases). Trimming pared 1 base from V and 3 bases from J, leaving 9 bases between. Germline V gene lookup returns CDR1 MDHEN and CDR2 SYDVKM. This CDR3 region has 15 residues. In DNA, the CDR3 is TGTGCCAGCAGTTTATTCGCAGGGTCTAATGAAAAACTGTTTTTT. Its protein product is CASSLFAGSNEKLFF.

The gene calls are TRBV27 and TRBJ2-1; TRBD2 matches 8 bases. CDR1 is MNHEY and CDR2 is SMNVEV in the germline V gene (reference sequence). The CDR3 length is 14 residues. The ends lost 7 bases at V and 10 bases at J; junction bases unmatched: 12. Here the CDR3 DNA reads TGTGCCAGCATGAGCGGGGGATTCCTTACGGAGCAGTTCTTC. It specifies CASMSGGFLTEQFF.

This sequence joins TRBV5-6 and TRBJ2-1; 10 positions agree with TRBD1. The CDR3 totals 16 residues. V lost 1 base and J lost 5; bases outside the gene matches: 6. Germline V gene sequence: CDR1 SGHDT, CDR2 YYEEEE. For the CDR3, the DNA is TGTGCCAGCAGCTTGCCGGGACAGGGGCTACACAATGAGCAGTTCTTC. Its translation: CASSLPGQGLHNEQFF.

This clonotype was observed at least ten times. J is TRBJ2-1 and V is TRBV6-1; D could derive from TRBD1 or TRBD2 (5 bases each). The germline V and J ends were trimmed by 4 bases and 8 bases, with 12 bases remaining between them. The CDR3 spans 13 residues. The germline V gene encodes CDR1 MNHNS and CDR2 SASEGT. The chain's CDR3 is CASSVLGGDEQFF. In DNA form, the CDR3 reads TGTGCCAGCAGTGTCCTTGGGGGAGATGAGCAGTTCTTC.

This clonotype was detected a few times. CDR3 loop: CASSPEFHDYEQYF. In nucleotides, the CDR3 is TGTGCCAGCAGTCCCGAGTTCCACGACTACGAGCAGTACTTC. This chain links TRBV12-3 or TRBV12-4 with TRBJ2-7; unclear D gene. With 5 bases removed from V and 3 bases from J, the gap between germline ends came to 14 bases. The CDR3 is made up of 14 amino acids.